The 2 T cell receptor beta chains reported below all come from one sample, sequenced in a study of cytomegalovirus exposure and HLA in healthy donors. The repertoire was sequenced with immunoSEQ multiplex PCR; TCRdb's copy has only in-frame clones and lacks some. The data contain 200,000 to 250,000 clones, approximately 88% of them singletons. Sequencing was carried out using PBMCs. These receptor sequences come from a woman in her twenties or thirties in good health and CMV-seropositive.

A single count supports this clone. This chain uses TRBV7-9 with TRBJ2-6; 8 nucleotides line up with TRBD1. This CDR3 has 16 amino acids. CDR1 is SEHNR and CDR2 is FQNEAQ in the germline V gene (reference sequence). After removal of 5 bases from V and 0 bases from J, the junction contained 3 bases not matched to a gene. The CDR3 DNA is TGTGCCAGCAGCCCGGGACAGGACTCTGGGGCCAACGTCCTGACTTTC. Translation gives CASSPGQDSGANVLTF. Based on the CDR3 plus reference TRBV7-9 and TRBJ2-6, the full variable domain is DTGVSQNPRHKITKRGQNVTFRCDPISEHNRLYWYRQTLGQGPEFLTYFQNEAQLEKSRLLSDRFSAERPKGSFSTLEIQRTEQGDSAMYLCASSPGQDSGANVLTFGAGSRLTVL.

This clone was seen once. The chain employs TRBV14 and TRBJ1-1; D call uncertain. CDR1 is SGHDN, CDR2 FVKESK, per germline. The CDR3 totals 15 residues. V dropped 3 bases and J dropped 3 bases, with 14 bases sitting between them. CDR3 sequence reads: CASSHSPRADTEAFF. DNA for the CDR3: TGTGCCAGCAGCCACTCCCCCCGGGCGGACACTGAAGCTTTCTTT. Full variable domain (rest looked up from reference TRBV14 and TRBJ1-1): EAGVTQFPSHSVIEKGQTVTLRCDPISGHDNLYWYRRVMGKEIKFLLHFVKESKQDESGMPNNRFLAERTGGTYSTLKVQPAELEDSGVYFCASSHSPRADTEAFFGQGTRLTVV.